Given below is one TCR beta chain in context. One end of the junction is discordant with germline, which a read error may explain. These data originate in a study of cytomegalovirus exposure and HLA in healthy donors. The germline gives CDR1 SEHNR, CDR2 FQNEAQ (reference sequence). This CDR3 region has 16 residues. The primer mix had 60 Vbeta and 13 Jbeta primers. Produced via immunoSEQ multiplex PCR; TCRdb's table is partial and in-frame only. The sample consists of fewer than 200,000 clones, around four fifths of them appearing once. The clonotype was recovered from a man aged 35 to 55 in good health and CMV-seropositive. The chain joins TRBV7-9 to TRBJ2-7; possible D gene TRBD2, 6 bases. The sequenced material came from PBMCs. The CDR3 DNA reads as TGTGCCAGCAGCCTAGCTAGTAGCGGTTCTTCCTACGAGCAGTACTTC. Amino acid sequence: CASSLASSGSSYEQYF.